These 25 T cell receptor beta chains were all obtained from the same sample, sequenced in a study of CXCR3-negative and CXCR3-positive naive CD8 T cells. The study made its TRB cDNA libraries by 5' RACE, adding UMI labels. TCRdb reprocessed the 5' RACE reads; each CDR3 protein has one entry and no DNA is given. This sample contains approximately 53,000 distinct CDR3 sequences. The sequenced sample was memory CD8+ T cells from blood. The source of these receptors is a human donor in good health. Some clones in this sample may be carry-over from other donors' samples.

The J gene is TRBJ2-1, the V gene TRBV29-1. Germline values: CDR1 SQVTM, CDR2 ANQGSEA. This CDR3 spans 13 amino acids. The CDR3 reads CSVEGGRVDEQFF.

The rearrangement joins TRBV7-8 to TRBJ2-1; absent DNA, TCRdb's TRBD2 call cannot be checked. This CDR3 is 17 amino acids long. Germline V gene lookup returns CDR1 SGHVS and CDR2 FQNEAQ. This CDR3 is CASSPGGSRGTYNEQFF. The full variable domain, rest sourced from reference TRBV7-8 and TRBJ2-1, is GAGVSQSPRYKVAKRGQDVALRCDPISGHVSLFWYQQALGQGPEFLTYFQNEAQLDKSGLPSDRFFAERPEGSVSTLKIQRTQQEDSAVYLCASSPGGSRGTYNEQFFGPGTRLTVL.

J is TRBJ1-1 and V is TRBV6-2 or TRBV6-3; TCRdb indicates TRBD1, and absent DNA this call remains unverified. Germline CDR1 is MNHEY and CDR2 is SVGEGT. The CDR3 totals 15 residues. The CDR3 sequence is CASSYRQGAGTEAFF.

The CDR3 protein is CASSSDRAYEQYF. The chain recombines TRBV5-5 with TRBJ2-7; TCRdb's assignment of TRBD1 cannot be checked, as there is no DNA. The germline CDR1 and CDR2 sequences are SGHKS and YYEKEE (reference sequence). The CDR3 sequence is 13 residues long.

The rearrangement links TRBV4-3 to TRBJ2-3; no DNA is available, so the TRBD2 call from TCRdb remains unchecked. The CDR3 runs to 16 residues. The V gene's germline CDR1 is LGHNA and CDR2 YSLEER. The CDR3 spells CASSLTSGFKTDTQYF.

The chain uses TRBV6-5 and TRBJ1-2. CDR3 length: 14 residues. Germline CDR1 is MNHEY and CDR2 is SVGAGI. CDR3 sequence: CASSYSAGNYGYTF.

This chain connects TRBV19 to TRBJ1-5; with no DNA, the TCRdb D assignment of TRBD1 cannot be verified. Germline CDR1 reads LNHDA; CDR2 reads SQIVND (reference sequence). This CDR3 contains 11 residues. This CDR3 is CASGAPGPQHF.

V gene TRBV10-3 combines with J gene TRBJ2-3. CDR1 is ENHRY and CDR2 is SYGVKD in the germline V gene. This CDR3 is built from 17 residues. The CDR3 spells CAISESVNLRATDTQYF.

The chain combines TRBV29-1 with TRBJ1-3; the TRBD1 assignment by TCRdb is unverifiable without DNA. This CDR3 is 16 amino acids long. The germline V gene has CDR1 SQVTM and CDR2 ANQGSEA. The CDR3: CSVEAHQAASGNTIYF.

This rearrangement joins TRBV19 to TRBJ2-2; the D call from TCRdb, TRBD1, cannot be confirmed without DNA. The CDR3 covers 15 residues. Germline V gives CDR1 LNHDA, CDR2 SQIVND (reference sequence). This chain's CDR3 is CASSMFGQNTGELFF.

The V and J genes are TRBV29-1 and TRBJ2-1; TCRdb's D call, TRBD1, is unchecked because there is no DNA. The germline gives CDR1 SQVTM, CDR2 ANQGSEA. The CDR3 runs 12 residues. The CDR3 loop is CSARDSYNEQFF.

The CDR3 spells CSARATGGNEQFF. The V call is TRBV20-1, the J call TRBJ2-1; TCRdb returns TRBD1, unconfirmable since there is no DNA. The CDR3 is 13 residues long. The germline CDR1 and CDR2 sequences are DFQATT and SNEGSKA (reference sequence).

This clonotype registers medium-sized by frequency. The V gene is TRBV4-1, the J gene TRBJ1-3; TCRdb returns TRBD1, unconfirmable since there is no DNA. This CDR3 contains 15 residues. The germline V gene encodes CDR1 MGHRA and CDR2 YSYEKL. The CDR3 spells CASSLTQGRENTIYF.

This clonotype is classed as large (0.1 to 1%) by frequency. The rearrangement joins TRBV29-1 to TRBJ2-2; the TRBD1 assignment by TCRdb is unverifiable without DNA. Germline loops: CDR1 SQVTM, CDR2 ANQGSEA. CDR3 length: 18 amino acids. The CDR3 spells CSVEERRGTGTNTGELFF.

The chain couples TRBV3-1 to TRBJ2-2; TCRdb proposes TRBD1, but this gene call is untestable without DNA. The germline V gene encodes CDR1 LGHDT and CDR2 YNNKEL (reference sequence). This CDR3 spans 15 amino acids. The CDR3 is CASSPRQGNTGELFF.

The J gene is TRBJ2-1, the V gene TRBV12-3 or TRBV12-4. This CDR3 has 12 residues. CDR3 in amino acids: CASSLESNEQFF.

CDR3 amino acids: CASSFTGDSNQPQHF. This chain links TRBV7-9 with TRBJ1-5; as DNA is missing, the TRBD1 call by TCRdb cannot be tested. The CDR3 consists of 15 residues. Germline CDR1 and CDR2: SEHNR and FQNEAQ (reference sequence).

This rearrangement joins TRBV29-1 to TRBJ2-1; TCRdb's assignment of TRBD1 cannot be checked, as there is no DNA. This CDR3 contains 13 residues. Germline CDR1 SQVTM, CDR2 ANQGSEA. The CDR3 here is CSVLTGDYNEQFF.

The rearrangement joins TRBV6-1 to TRBJ2-7; TCRdb's D gene call, TRBD2, goes unchecked for lack of DNA. The CDR3 is made up of 15 amino acids. Looked up from germline, CDR1 is MNHNS and CDR2 is SASEGT. The CDR3 reads CASSAMPGLPYEQYF.

J is TRBJ1-1 and V is TRBV19; the TRBD1 assignment by TCRdb is unverifiable without DNA. Germline lookup yields CDR1 LNHDA and CDR2 SQIVND (reference sequence). The CDR3 covers 15 residues. The chain's CDR3 is CASSVRTGRNTEAFF.

The rearrangement uses TRBV3-1 and TRBJ2-7; the TCRdb call, TRBD1, lacks DNA for checking. The CDR3 covers 14 residues. Germline-derived CDR1 and CDR2 are LGHDT and YNNKEL (reference sequence). The CDR3 region is CASSQGTGSYEQYF.

The rearrangement joins TRBV5-1 to TRBJ2-1; TCRdb outputs TRBD1, but without DNA this stays unchecked. Germline V gives CDR1 SGHRS, CDR2 YFSETQ. This CDR3 comprises 16 residues. CDR3 sequence: CASSLEGTGGIGEQFF.

This rearrangement joins TRBV29-1 to TRBJ1-1. The germline CDR1 and CDR2 sequences are SQVTM and ANQGSEA. The CDR3 is 12 amino acids. The CDR3 protein is CSVEGRNTEAFF.

The gene calls are TRBV6-2 or TRBV6-3 and TRBJ1-1; without DNA, the TCRdb call of TRBD1 cannot be checked. Germline V lookup: CDR1 MNHEY, CDR2 SVGEGT. This CDR3 region has 15 residues. The CDR3 sequence is CASSYMGGADTEAFF.

The chain links TRBV7-2 to TRBJ2-3; TCRdb names TRBD2, which stays unverified in the absence of DNA. Germline V gene sequence: CDR1 SGHTA, CDR2 FQGNSA. This CDR3 contains 19 residues. CDR3 residues: CASSLALAGSYASTDTQYF.